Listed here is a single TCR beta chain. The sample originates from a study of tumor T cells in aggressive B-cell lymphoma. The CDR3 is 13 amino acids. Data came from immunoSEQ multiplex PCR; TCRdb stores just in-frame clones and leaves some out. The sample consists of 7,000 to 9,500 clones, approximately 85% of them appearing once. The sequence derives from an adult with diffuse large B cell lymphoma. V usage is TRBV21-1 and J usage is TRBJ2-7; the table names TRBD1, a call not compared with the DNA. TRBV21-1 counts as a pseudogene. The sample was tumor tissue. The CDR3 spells CASSEVDSYEQYF. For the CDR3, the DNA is TGTGCCAGCAGCGAAGTGGACAGCTACGAGCAGTACTTC.